These T cell receptor beta chains were read from a single sample in a study of blood T cell repertoires in COVID-19. Using immunoSEQ multiplex PCR, the repertoire was profiled, and TCRdb retains in-frame clones only, with some absent. The sample shows under 75,000 clones, about 84% of them seen only once. Material: peripheral blood. These receptor sequences come from a man between 60 and 75 years old with acute or convalescent COVID-19. Both conserved end residues are part of each CDR3. Each record gives: J gene, clone size, CDR3 length, V gene, D gene, CDR3 DNA, CDR3 protein. A D gene is named only where the DNA matches it firmly. Size is stated for part of the rows, as once, few or many counts, or as a class when the clone is expanded.

>TRBJ2-3|NA|14|TRBV7-2|NA
TGTGCCAGCAGAAGGGGGGGCAGCACAGATACGCAGTATTTT
CASRRGGSTDTQYF
>TRBJ2-7|few|12|TRBV6-5|NA
TGTGCCAGCGTGGGGTCGGGAATCGAGCAGTACTTC
CASVGSGIEQYF
>TRBJ2-1|NA|17|TRBV5-1|TRBD2
TGCGCCAGCAGCTTGGTAGCTAGCGGGGGGCCCTACAATGAGCAGTTCTTC
CASSLVASGGPYNEQFF
>TRBJ2-1|NA|18|TRBV11-3|NA
TGTGCCAGCAGCTTAGATATTTGGGGCAGGGGTAGTGGCAATGAGCAGTTCTTC
CASSLDIWGRGSGNEQFF
>TRBJ1-2|NA|11|TRBV15|NA
TGTGCCACCAGCCACAGGGACGGCTACACCTTC
CATSHRDGYTF
>TRBJ1-1|NA|11|TRBV12-3/TRBV12-4|NA
TGTGCCAGCAGTTCCGCGGGGGAAGCTTTCTTT
CASSSAGEAFF
>TRBJ2-1|NA|17|TRBV7-3|NA
TGTGCCAGCAGCTTAAGGCCCCTGCAGGGACTCTACAATGAGCAGTTCTTC
CASSLRPLQGLYNEQFF
>TRBJ2-1|NA|15|TRBV18|NA
TGTGCCAGCTCACCATCGAGGACAGATAACAATGAGCAGTTCTTC
CASSPSRTDNNEQFF
>TRBJ2-4|NA|16|TRBV21-1|NA
TGTGCCAGCAGCAAAGAGCGGACTAGTGGTGGAAACATTCAGTACTTC
CASSKERTSGGNIQYF
>TRBJ2-5|NA|15|TRBV18|NA
TGTGCCAGCTCGACCGCACCAGGGATGTCGGAGACCCAGTACTTC
CASSTAPGMSETQYF
>TRBJ2-2|NA|13|TRBV5-1|NA
TGCGCCAGCAGCTCACTAGTCCCCGGGGAGCTGTTTTTT
CASSSLVPGELFF
>TRBJ2-2|NA|15|TRBV7-3|TRBD1
TGTGCCAGCAGATTCGGGACAGGGCCGGCCGGGGAGCTGTTTTTT
CASRFGTGPAGELFF
>TRBJ2-3|few|16|TRBV9|NA
TGTGCCAGCAGCGCCAGACCCGAGGGATTCACAGATACGCAGTATTTT
CASSARPEGFTDTQYF
>TRBJ1-1|NA|16|TRBV19|NA
TGTGCCAGTAGTATCGCTCGGAGGGGTGGGAACACTGAAGCTTTCTTT
CASSIARRGGNTEAFF
>TRBJ2-7|medium-sized|15|TRBV4-1|NA
TGCGCCAGCAGCCAGGGGGGGCCAGGACCCTACGAGCAGTACTTC
CASSQGGPGPYEQYF
>TRBJ1-6|few|14|TRBV5-8|NA
TGTGCCAGCAGCGGACGGGAAAATAATTCACCCCTCCACTTT
CASSGRENNSPLHF
>TRBJ2-7|NA|14|TRBV7-9|NA
TGTGCCAGCAGGCCCGGGACTCATAAGGGAGAGCAGTACTTC
CASRPGTHKGEQYF
>TRBJ2-7|NA|14|TRBV7-9|NA
TGTGCCAGCAGCTCCCCCCCAGGCTCCTACGAGCAGTACTTC
CASSSPPGSYEQYF
>TRBJ1-1|once|15|TRBV5-6|NA
TGTGCCAGCAGCTTGCGGACACTCCTGAACCCTGAAGCTTTCTTT
CASSLRTLLNPEAFF
>TRBJ1-2|NA|14|TRBV4-1|TRBD1
TGCGCCAGCAGCCAAACAGGACAGGGGTATGGCTACACCTTC
CASSQTGQGYGYTF
>TRBJ1-4|NA|15|TRBV2|TRBD1
TGTGCCAGCAGGTTCCGACAGGGGTTGGCTGAAAAACTGTTTTTT
CASRFRQGLAEKLFF
>TRBJ1-2|NA|16|TRBV19|TRBD1
TGTGCCAGTAGTCCCACGACAGGGGAAAAAAACTATGGCTACACCTTC
CASSPTTGEKNYGYTF
>TRBJ2-3|NA|15|TRBV28|NA
TGTGCCAGCAGCGCCCCGACAACTAGCACAGATACGCAGTATTTT
CASSAPTTSTDTQYF
>TRBJ2-1|NA|15|TRBV5-1|NA
TGCGCCAGCAGCTTGGACCAGGTCTCCTACAATGAGCAGTTCTTC
CASSLDQVSYNEQFF
>TRBJ1-2|NA|15|TRBV6-6|NA
TGTGCCAGCAGTTACGGTTCGGGGACACTCATCCTCTATGACTTC
CASSYGSGTLILYDF
>TRBJ2-4|NA|15|TRBV27|NA
TGTGCCAGCAGAGGGGGGGGGTTTTCCAAAAACATTCAGTACTTC
CASRGGGFSKNIQYF
>TRBJ1-4|NA|13|TRBV28|TRBD1
TGTGCCAGCAGACGACAGGGAGTTGAAAAACTGTTTTTT
CASRRQGVEKLFF
>TRBJ1-2|NA|16|TRBV7-8|TRBD1
TGTGCCAGCAGCTTAGAAGGGACAGGGGCCCTCTATGGCTACACCTTC
CASSLEGTGALYGYTF
>TRBJ2-6|NA|15|TRBV5-6|TRBD2
TGTGCCAGCAGCGGCGGGGGGCTTTGGGCCAACGTCCTGACTTTC
CASSGGGLWANVLTF
>TRBJ1-3|NA|16|TRBV28|TRBD1
TGTGCCAGCAGCCTCATAGGCAGGGGGAACGGAAACACCATATATTTT
CASSLIGRGNGNTIYF
>TRBJ2-1|NA|16|TRBV5-1|TRBD2
TGCGCCAGCAGGCAGGGACTAGAGCGCTCCTACAATGAGCAGTTCTTC
CASRQGLERSYNEQFF
>TRBJ2-3|NA|14|TRBV7-3|NA
TGTGCCAGCAGCTTAACGCGATACACAGATACGCAGTATTTT
CASSLTRYTDTQYF
>TRBJ1-2|many|17|TRBV9|TRBD1
TGTGCCAGCAGCTCTTCGACAGGGGCGATAGCTAACTATGGCTACACCTTC
CASSSSTGAIANYGYTF
>TRBJ1-2|NA|11|TRBV6-5|NA
TGTGCCCAAAGGGGCAGGACTGGCTACACCTTC
CAQRGRTGYTF
>TRBJ2-1|NA|12|TRBV14|NA
TGTGCCAGCAGCTCGACAGTCAATGAGCAGTTCTTC
CASSSTVNEQFF
>TRBJ1-2|NA|15|TRBV9|TRBD1
TGTGCCAGCAGCCCCCTCGGGACAGGGATCGATGGCTACACCTTC
CASSPLGTGIDGYTF
>TRBJ2-7|once|11|TRBV19|TRBD1
TGTGCCAGTAGTTTCCGACAGGGAATTTACTTC
CASSFRQGIYF
>TRBJ2-7|NA|13|TRBV5-8|TRBD1
TGTGCCAGCAGTACGACAGGGCCCTACGAGCAGTACTTC
CASSTTGPYEQYF
>TRBJ2-7|NA|14|TRBV7-9|TRBD1
TGTGCCAGCAGCTTAGACAGGGGAAGCGACGAGCAGTACTTC
CASSLDRGSDEQYF
>TRBJ2-3|NA|19|TRBV27|TRBD2
TGTGCCAGCCGTTTACCGGGACTAGCGGGGAAGGATGGCACAGATACGCAGTATTTT
CASRLPGLAGKDGTDTQYF
>TRBJ1-2|NA|13|TRBV15|NA
TGTGCCACCAGCCGGAGGGAGTCGGCAGGCTACACCTTC
CATSRRESAGYTF
>TRBJ2-7|NA|14|TRBV5-1|NA
TGCGCCAGCAGCACAGGACAGCTAGCCCACGAGCAGTACTTC
CASSTGQLAHEQYF
>TRBJ2-1|once|15|TRBV3-1/TRBV3-2|TRBD2
TGTGCCAGCAGCCAAGTCCGCGGGGGGGCAAATGAGCAGTTCTTC
CASSQVRGGANEQFF
>TRBJ2-2|NA|15|TRBV3-1/TRBV3-2|TRBD2
TGTGCCAGCAGCCAAAGCGGGAGGAGGGGATGGGAGCTGTTTTTT
CASSQSGRRGWELFF
>TRBJ2-7|NA|15|TRBV7-6|TRBD1
TGTGCCAGCAGCCCCCGACAGGGGGCGCAATACGAGCAGTACTTC
CASSPRQGAQYEQYF
>TRBJ1-5|NA|14|TRBV6-5|NA
TGTGCCAGCAGGGACTACTGGGGCAATCAGCCCCAGCATTTT
CASRDYWGNQPQHF